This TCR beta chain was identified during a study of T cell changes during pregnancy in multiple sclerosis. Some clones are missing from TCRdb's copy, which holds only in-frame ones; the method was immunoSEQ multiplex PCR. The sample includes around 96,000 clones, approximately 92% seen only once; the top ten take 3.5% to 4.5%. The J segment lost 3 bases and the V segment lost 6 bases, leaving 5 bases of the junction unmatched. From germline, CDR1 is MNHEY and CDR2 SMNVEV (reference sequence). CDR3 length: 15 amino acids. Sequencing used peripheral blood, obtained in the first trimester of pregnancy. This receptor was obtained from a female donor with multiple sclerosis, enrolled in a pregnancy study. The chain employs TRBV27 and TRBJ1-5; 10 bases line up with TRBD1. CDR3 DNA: TGTGCCAGCAGCCGACAGGGGGCTCCCAATCAGCCCCAGCATTTT. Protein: CASSRQGAPNQPQHF.